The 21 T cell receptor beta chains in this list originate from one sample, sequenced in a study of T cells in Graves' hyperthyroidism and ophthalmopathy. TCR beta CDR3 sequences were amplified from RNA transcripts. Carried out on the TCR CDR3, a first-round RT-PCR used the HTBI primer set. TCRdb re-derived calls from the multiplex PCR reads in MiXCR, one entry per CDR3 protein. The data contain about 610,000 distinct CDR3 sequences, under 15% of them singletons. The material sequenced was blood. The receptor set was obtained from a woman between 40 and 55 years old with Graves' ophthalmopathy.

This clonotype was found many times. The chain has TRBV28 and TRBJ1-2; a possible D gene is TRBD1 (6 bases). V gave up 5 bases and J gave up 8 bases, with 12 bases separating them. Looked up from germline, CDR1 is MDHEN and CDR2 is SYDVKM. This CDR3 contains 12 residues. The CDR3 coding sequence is TGTGCCAGCAGTCCTAACAGGGACGGCTACACCTTC. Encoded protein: CASSPNRDGYTF.

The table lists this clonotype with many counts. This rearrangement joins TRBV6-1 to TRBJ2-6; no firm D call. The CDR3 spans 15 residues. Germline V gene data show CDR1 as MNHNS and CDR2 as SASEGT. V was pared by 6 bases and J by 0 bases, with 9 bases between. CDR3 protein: CASRELISGANVLTF. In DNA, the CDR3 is TGTGCCAGCAGGGAGCTAATCTCTGGGGCCAACGTCCTGACTTTC.

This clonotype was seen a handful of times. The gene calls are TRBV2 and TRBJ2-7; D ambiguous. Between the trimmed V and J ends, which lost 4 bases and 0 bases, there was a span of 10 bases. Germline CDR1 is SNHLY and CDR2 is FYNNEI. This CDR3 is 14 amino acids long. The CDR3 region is CASSVPESSYEQYF. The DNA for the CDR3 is TGTGCCAGCAGTGTCCCTGAAAGCTCCTACGAGCAGTACTTC.

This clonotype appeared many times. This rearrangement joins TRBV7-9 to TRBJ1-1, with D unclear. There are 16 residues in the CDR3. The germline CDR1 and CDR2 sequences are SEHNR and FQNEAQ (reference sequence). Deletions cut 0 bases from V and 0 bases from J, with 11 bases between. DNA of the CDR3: TGTGCCAGCAGCTTAGCTTTGGGATCGATGAACACTGAAGCTTTCTTT. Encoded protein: CASSLALGSMNTEAFF.

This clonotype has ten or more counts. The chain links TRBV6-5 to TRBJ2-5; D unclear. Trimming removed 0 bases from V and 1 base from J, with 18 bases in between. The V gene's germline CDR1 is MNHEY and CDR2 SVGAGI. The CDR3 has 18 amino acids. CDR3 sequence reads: CASSYSPGRSGLQETQYF. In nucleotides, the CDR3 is TGTGCCAGCAGTTACTCACCCGGACGGTCAGGCCTCCAAGAGACCCAGTACTTC.

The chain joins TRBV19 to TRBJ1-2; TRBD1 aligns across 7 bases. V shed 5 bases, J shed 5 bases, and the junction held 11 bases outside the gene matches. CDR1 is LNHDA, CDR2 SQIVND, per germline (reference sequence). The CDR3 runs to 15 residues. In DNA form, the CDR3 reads TGTGCCAGTAGTGCCTACGACAGGGAAGAGTATGGCTACACCTTC. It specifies CASSAYDREEYGYTF.

CDR3 nucleotide sequence: TGTGCCAGCAGCTTAGCCGGCGACAGGGGGCGGTATGGCTACACCTTC. As protein: CASSLAGDRGRYGYTF. The rearrangement joins TRBV7-2 to TRBJ1-2; TRBD1 matches at 10 bases. With V trimmed by 0 bases and J by 5 bases, 6 bases remained unmatched. There are 16 residues in the CDR3. Germline V gene data show CDR1 as SGHTA and CDR2 as FQGNSA.

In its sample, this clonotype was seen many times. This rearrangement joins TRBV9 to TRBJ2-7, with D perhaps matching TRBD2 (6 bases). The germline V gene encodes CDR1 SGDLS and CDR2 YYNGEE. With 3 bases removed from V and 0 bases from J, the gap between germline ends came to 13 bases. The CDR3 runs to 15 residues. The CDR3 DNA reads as TGTGCCAGCAGCGCCTCACCGACTAGCTCCTACGAGCAGTACTTC. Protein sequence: CASSASPTSSYEQYF.

The CDR3 spells CASLPDPPTISNTEAFF. CDR3 sequence (DNA): TGTGCCAGCTTACCCGACCCACCGACGATATCGAACACTGAAGCTTTCTTT. The V call is TRBV18, the J call TRBJ1-1; D unresolved. From germline, CDR1 is KGHSH and CDR2 LQKENI. This CDR3 contains 17 residues. The V and J ends lost 7 bases and 1 base respectively, with 22 bases between them.

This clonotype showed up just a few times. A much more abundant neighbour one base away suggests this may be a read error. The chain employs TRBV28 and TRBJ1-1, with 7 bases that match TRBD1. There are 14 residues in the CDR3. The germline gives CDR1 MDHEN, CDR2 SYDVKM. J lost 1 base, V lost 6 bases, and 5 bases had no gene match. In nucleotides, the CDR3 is TGTGCCAGCAGACCGGGACAGACGAACACTGAAGCTTTCTTT. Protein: CASRPGQTNTEAFF.

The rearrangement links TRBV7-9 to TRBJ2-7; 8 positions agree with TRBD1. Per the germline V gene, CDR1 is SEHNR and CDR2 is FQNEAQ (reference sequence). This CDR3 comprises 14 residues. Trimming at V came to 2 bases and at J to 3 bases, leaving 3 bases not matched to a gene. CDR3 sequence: CASSLPDRGYEQYF. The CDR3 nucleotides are TGTGCCAGCAGCTTACCCGACAGGGGCTACGAGCAGTACTTC.

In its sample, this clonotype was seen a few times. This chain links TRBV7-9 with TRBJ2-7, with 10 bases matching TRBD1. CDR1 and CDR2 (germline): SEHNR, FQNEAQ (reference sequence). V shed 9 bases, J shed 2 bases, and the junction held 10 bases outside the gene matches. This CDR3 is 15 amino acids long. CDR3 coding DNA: TGTGCCAGTACCGGGACAGGGGAGGTGACCTACGAGCAGTACTTC. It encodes CASTGTGEVTYEQYF.

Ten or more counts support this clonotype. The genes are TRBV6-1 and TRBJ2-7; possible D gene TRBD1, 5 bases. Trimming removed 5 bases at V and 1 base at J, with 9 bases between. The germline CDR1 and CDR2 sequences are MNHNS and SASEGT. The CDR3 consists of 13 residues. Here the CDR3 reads CASSLRESYEQYF. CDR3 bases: TGTGCCAGCAGTCTCAGGGAATCCTACGAGCAGTACTTC.

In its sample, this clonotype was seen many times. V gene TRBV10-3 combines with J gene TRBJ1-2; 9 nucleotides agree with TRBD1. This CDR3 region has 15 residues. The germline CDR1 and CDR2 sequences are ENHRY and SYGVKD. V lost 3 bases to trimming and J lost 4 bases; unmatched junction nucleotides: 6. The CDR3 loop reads CAISDSTGGGYGYTF. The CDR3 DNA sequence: TGTGCCATCAGTGACTCGACAGGGGGTGGCTATGGCTACACCTTC.

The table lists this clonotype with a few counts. The CDR3 DNA reads as TGTGCCAGCAGTTTATTCGACGGGGGCAGCGAGCAGTTCTTC. This codes for CASSLFDGGSEQFF. The rearrangement uses TRBV27 and TRBJ2-1; D possibly matches TRBD1 or TRBD2 (6 bases each). Trimming removed 1 base at V and 10 bases at J, with 14 bases between. There are 14 residues in the CDR3. The germline V gene has CDR1 MNHEY and CDR2 SMNVEV (reference sequence).

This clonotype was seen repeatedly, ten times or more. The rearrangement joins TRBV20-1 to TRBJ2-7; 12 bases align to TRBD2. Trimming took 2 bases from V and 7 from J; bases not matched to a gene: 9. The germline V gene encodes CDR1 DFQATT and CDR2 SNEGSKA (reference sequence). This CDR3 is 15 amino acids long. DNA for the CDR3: TGCAGTGCTAGAATGCCACTAGCGGGAGGCGGGGAGCAGTACTTC. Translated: CSARMPLAGGGEQYF.

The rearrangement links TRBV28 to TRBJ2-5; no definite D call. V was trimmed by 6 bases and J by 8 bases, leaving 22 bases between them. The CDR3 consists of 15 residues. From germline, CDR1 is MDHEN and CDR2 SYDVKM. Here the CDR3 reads CASSPSVARHGTQYF. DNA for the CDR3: TGTGCCAGCAGCCCCTCGGTCGCTCGACATGGCACCCAGTACTTC.

CDR3 sequence reads: CAISVLAGGLETQYF. The DNA of the CDR3 is TGTGCCATCAGTGTTCTAGCGGGAGGGCTTGAGACCCAGTACTTC. The chain has TRBV10-3 and TRBJ2-5; the match to TRBD2 covers 12 bases. The CDR3 contains 15 residues. Germline CDR1 reads ENHRY; CDR2 reads SYGVKD. V shed 4 bases and J 5 bases; nucleotides not matched to a gene: 5.

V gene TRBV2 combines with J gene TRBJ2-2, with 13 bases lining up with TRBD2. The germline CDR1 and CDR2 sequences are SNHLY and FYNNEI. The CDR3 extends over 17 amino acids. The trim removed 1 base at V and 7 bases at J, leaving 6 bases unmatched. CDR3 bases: TGTGCCAGCAGTGAAGTCTCACTAGCGGGAGGGAACGGGGAGCTGTTTTTT. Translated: CASSEVSLAGGNGELFF.

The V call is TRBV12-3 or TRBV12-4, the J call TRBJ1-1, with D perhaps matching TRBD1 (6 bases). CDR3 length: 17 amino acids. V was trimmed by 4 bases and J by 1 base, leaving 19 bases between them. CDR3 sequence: CASSSSGYRAKNTEAFF. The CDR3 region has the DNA TGTGCCAGCAGTTCGTCAGGCTACAGGGCGAAGAACACTGAAGCTTTCTTT.

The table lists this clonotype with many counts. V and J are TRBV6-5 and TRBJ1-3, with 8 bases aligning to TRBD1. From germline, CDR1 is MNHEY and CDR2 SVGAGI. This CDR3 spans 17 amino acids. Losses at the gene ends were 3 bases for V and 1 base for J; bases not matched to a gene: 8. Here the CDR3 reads CASSYYPDRGSGNTIYF. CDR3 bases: TGTGCCAGCAGTTATTACCCAGACAGGGGATCTGGAAACACCATATATTTT.